The present T cell receptor beta chain was sequenced within a study of T cell responses to AZD1222 COVID-19 vaccine. Assay used: immunoSEQ multiplex PCR; TCRdb lists only in-frame clones, some missing. The data contain 85,000 to 100,000 clones, more than 80% of them singletons. The sequence came from an adult in good health. Sequencing was performed on peripheral blood, taken on day 0 of AZD1222 vaccination.

The CDR3 bases are TGTGCCAGCAGCTTAGCATCTGGATCGGGAGATACGCAGTATTTT. Translation gives CASSLASGSGDTQYF. The chain employs TRBV7-2 and TRBJ2-3; D gene ambiguous. Germline V CDR1 and CDR2: SGHTA, FQGNSA. Trimming took 0 bases from V and 5 from J, leaving 12 bases between them. The CDR3 spans 15 residues.